This entry lists 30 T cell receptor beta chains sequenced from one sample in a study of blood T cell repertoires in COVID-19. Profiling relied on immunoSEQ multiplex PCR, and the TCRdb table lists in-frame clones only, not all of them. Here the sample spans about 140,000 clones, over 80% being singletons. The sample was peripheral blood. The origin of the receptors is a woman of 80 years or more with acute or convalescent COVID-19.

The CDR3 coding sequence is TGTGCCAGCAGCTTAGGACTAGCGGGGGGGGGACAAGAGACCCAGTACTTC. This translates into CASSLGLAGGGQETQYF. The genes are TRBV7-6 and TRBJ2-5; 14 bases fit TRBD2. V shed 1 base, J shed 2 bases, and the junction held 3 bases outside the gene matches. Germline values: CDR1 SGHVS, CDR2 FNYEAQ. The CDR3 is 17 residues long.

The chain has TRBV6-5 and TRBJ1-5; D unresolved. The CDR3 has 12 amino acids. CDR1 and CDR2 from the germline V gene are MNHEY and SVGAGI. V lost 8 bases, J lost 4 bases, and 9 bases lay in between. DNA for the CDR3: TGTGCCAGCGGAACAGTTAATCAGCCCCAGCATTTT. This encodes CASGTVNQPQHF.

This chain links TRBV19 with TRBJ1-5; possibly TRBD1 for D (6 bases). The CDR3 covers 14 residues. V gave up 10 bases and J gave up 3 bases, with 16 bases separating them. Germline values: CDR1 LNHDA, CDR2 SQIVND (reference sequence). The CDR3 nucleotides read TGTGCCACTTCCGTACAGGGACCCAATCAGCCCCAGCATTTT. Protein product: CATSVQGPNQPQHF.

The rearrangement joins TRBV7-9 to TRBJ1-2, with a tentative D call TRBD1 (5 bases). The germline V and J ends were trimmed by 11 bases and 2 bases, with 9 bases remaining between them. The CDR3 runs to 11 residues. Germline V CDR1 and CDR2: SEHNR, FQNEAQ (reference sequence). The CDR3 protein is CAGSGNYGYTF. The DNA for the CDR3 is TGTGCCGGATCAGGGAACTATGGCTACACCTTC.

The rearrangement uses TRBV5-6 and TRBJ2-3; 9 nucleotides align to TRBD2. The germline V gene encodes CDR1 SGHDT and CDR2 YYEEEE. V gave up 5 bases and J gave up 2 bases; unmatched junction bases: 6. The CDR3 totals 15 residues. CDR3: CASREAGGPTDTQYF. The CDR3 DNA follows: TGTGCCAGCAGGGAAGCGGGAGGACCCACAGATACGCAGTATTTT.

The J gene is TRBJ1-4, the V gene TRBV15, with 9 bases aligning to TRBD1. The trim removed 6 bases at V and 8 bases at J, leaving 10 bases unmatched. The CDR3 is made up of 15 amino acids. Germline lookup yields CDR1 LNHNV and CDR2 YYDKDF (reference sequence). As DNA, the CDR3 is TGTGCCACCAGACTTACGGGACAGGGTGTGGAAAAACTGTTTTTT. Translating it yields CATRLTGQGVEKLFF.

The chain couples TRBV7-6 to TRBJ2-7, with D perhaps matching TRBD1 (6 bases). The CDR3 loop spans 15 amino acids. Trimming pared 1 base from V and 3 bases from J, leaving 13 bases between. Germline lookup yields CDR1 SGHVS and CDR2 FNYEAQ. The CDR3 protein is CASSLGQGLFYEQYF. In DNA, the CDR3 is TGTGCCAGCAGCTTAGGGCAGGGGCTTTTCTACGAGCAGTACTTC.

J is TRBJ2-6 and V is TRBV5-4, with D possibly TRBD1 on 6 matching bases. This CDR3 spans 15 amino acids. In germline, CDR1 is SGHNT, CDR2 YYREEE (reference sequence). The ends were cut back, 5 bases at V and 0 bases at J, with 9 bases in the middle. The CDR3 DNA sequence: TGTGCCAGCAGGACAGGCACCTCTGGGGCCAACGTCCTGACTTTC. This encodes CASRTGTSGANVLTF.

V and J are TRBV5-1 and TRBJ2-3; weak D call: TRBD1 (6 bases). Trimming cost V 2 bases and J 1 base, with 14 bases left between them. This CDR3 is 16 amino acids long. Germline V gives CDR1 SGHRS, CDR2 YFSETQ. The CDR3 loop is CASSFLGATGTDTQYF. The CDR3 DNA is TGCGCCAGCAGCTTTCTGGGGGCGACCGGCACAGATACGCAGTATTTT.

Written as DNA, the CDR3 is TGCGCCAGCAGCCTATTGGGACAGGGTTATAATTCACCCCTCCACTTT. Protein sequence: CASSLLGQGYNSPLHF. The rearrangement uses TRBV4-1 and TRBJ1-6, with 9 nucleotides matching TRBD1. Trimming removed 4 bases from V and 4 bases from J; junction bases left unmatched: 5. The V gene's germline CDR1 is MGHRA and CDR2 YSYEKL. The CDR3 is 16 amino acids.

J is TRBJ2-7 and V is TRBV28, with 10 bases aligning to TRBD2. The V segment lost 5 bases and the J segment 2 bases; nucleotides outside the gene matches: 9. CDR3 size: 16 residues. From germline, CDR1 is MDHEN and CDR2 SYDVKM. This CDR3 reads CASSLPGTSVTYEQYF. CDR3 DNA: TGTGCCAGCAGTCTCCCGGGGACTAGCGTGACCTACGAGCAGTACTTC.

The chain couples TRBV5-1 to TRBJ2-5; 8 bases match TRBD1. The ends lost 0 bases at V and 4 bases at J; junction bases unmatched: 8. The CDR3 length is 16 residues. The germline V gene has CDR1 SGHRS and CDR2 YFSETQ. Here the CDR3 DNA reads TGCGCCAGCAGCTTGGCAGGGGGCTTGGCGCGAGAGACCCAGTACTTC. It codes for CASSLAGGLARETQYF.

This chain links TRBV19 with TRBJ1-2, with D unresolved. The V end lost 6 bases, the J end lost 4 bases, and 12 bases lay between the germline ends. Germline V lookup: CDR1 LNHDA, CDR2 SQIVND (reference sequence). The CDR3 consists of 13 residues. CDR3: CASSPTQTYGYTF. In nucleotides, the CDR3 is TGTGCCAGTAGCCCGACACAGACCTATGGCTACACCTTC.

The chain is built from TRBV7-2 and TRBJ1-5; 7 bases are a match to TRBD1. This CDR3 region has 16 residues. V was pared by 1 base and J by 9 bases, with 12 bases of the junction left unmatched. CDR1 and CDR2 from the germline V gene are SGHTA and FQGNSA. CDR3 coding DNA: TGTGCCAGCAGCTTAGAGGGGACAGCCTTCGTCAGGCCCCAGCATTTT. This gives the protein CASSLEGTAFVRPQHF.

The chain combines TRBV3-1 (or the pseudogene TRBV3-2) with TRBJ2-1, with a weak D call TRBD2 (5 bases). V dropped 1 base and J dropped 8 bases, with 18 bases sitting between them. Per germline, CDR1 LGHDT and CDR2 YNNKEL (reference sequence). The CDR3 length is 16 residues. CDR3 DNA: TGTGCCAGCAGCCAAGTAACCCCTAGGAGGCCGGATGAGCAGTTCTTC. Amino acids: CASSQVTPRRPDEQFF.

Written as DNA, the CDR3 is TGTGCCAGCAGATCAACACAGGGATCGGACACTGAAGCTTTCTTT. It specifies CASRSTQGSDTEAFF. The chain combines TRBV7-9 with TRBJ1-1; D perhaps matches TRBD1 (6 bases). The CDR3 totals 15 residues. V dropped 6 bases and J dropped 3 bases, with 17 bases sitting between them. Germline V gene sequence: CDR1 SEHNR, CDR2 FQNEAQ (reference sequence).

The chain carries TRBV6-5 and TRBJ1-1; D gene unclear. Germline V gene sequence: CDR1 MNHEY, CDR2 SVGAGI. The CDR3 sequence is 14 residues long. V shed 0 bases and J shed 1 base, with 6 bases lying between them. DNA of the CDR3: TGTGCCAGCAGTTACTCGAGATGGAACACTGAAGCTTTCTTT. Its translation: CASSYSRWNTEAFF.

The chain joins TRBV5-1 to TRBJ2-3; 10 bases match TRBD1. The CDR3 runs 15 residues. Losses at the gene ends were 4 bases for V and 2 bases for J; bases not matched to a gene: 4. Germline CDR1 is SGHRS and CDR2 is YFSETQ. The CDR3 sequence: CASSPGTGVTDTQYF. DNA for the CDR3: TGCGCCAGCAGCCCCGGGACAGGGGTCACAGATACGCAGTATTTT.

The chain has TRBV14 and TRBJ2-7, with D perhaps matching TRBD2 (7 bases). This CDR3 comprises 14 residues. The germline V gene encodes CDR1 SGHDN and CDR2 FVKESK. Trimming shortened V by 0 bases and J by 5 bases, and 11 bases separated the two germline ends. The CDR3 spells CASSQDRGAHEQYF. For the CDR3, the DNA is TGTGCCAGCAGCCAAGATCGGGGGGCCCACGAGCAGTACTTC.

The chain recombines TRBV4-1 with TRBJ1-5, with 7 bases matching TRBD1. Germline V gene lookup returns CDR1 MGHRA and CDR2 YSYEKL. The CDR3 covers 16 residues. With 1 base clipped from V and 3 bases from J, the junction kept 6 bases outside the gene matches. CDR3 in amino acids: CASSQAATGLNQPQHF. CDR3 in DNA: TGCGCCAGCAGCCAAGCCGCGACAGGGCTCAATCAGCCCCAGCATTTT.

The chain joins TRBV29-1 to TRBJ2-5; possibly TRBD2 for D (5 bases). The V end lost 8 bases, the J end lost 3 bases, and 19 bases lay between the germline ends. The CDR3 is 14 residues long. Germline V gene data show CDR1 as SQVTM and CDR2 as ANQGSEA. CDR3 nucleotide sequence: TGCAGCTCCGCCCTAGGGAGAACAGAAGAGACCCAGTACTTC. Its translation: CSSALGRTEETQYF.

The chain employs TRBV5-1 and TRBJ1-1; D is ambiguous. V lost 0 bases and J lost 11, with 17 bases in between. CDR1 SGHRS and CDR2 YFSETQ come from the germline V gene. This CDR3 contains 14 residues. The CDR3 bases are TGCGCCAGCAGCTTGGAAGAGGTCTCGTACGAGGCTTTCTTT. It translates to CASSLEEVSYEAFF.

The rearrangement joins TRBV7-9 to TRBJ1-3, with D possibly matching TRBD1 (6 bases). The CDR3 covers 16 residues. Trimming removed 0 bases from V and 2 bases from J, with 11 bases in between. CDR1 is SEHNR, CDR2 FQNEAQ, per germline (reference sequence). For the CDR3, the DNA is TGTGCCAGCAGCTTAGCCCAGGGGAGAGCTGGAAACACCATATATTTT. Its protein product is CASSLAQGRAGNTIYF.

The chain combines TRBV2 with TRBJ1-5; D is ambiguous. The germline V gene has CDR1 SNHLY and CDR2 FYNNEI. The CDR3 loop spans 14 amino acids. V was pared by 5 bases and J by 0 bases, with 8 bases between. The CDR3, as DNA: TGTGCCAGCAGTCGGGTAGATAGCAATCAGCCCCAGCATTTT. It specifies CASSRVDSNQPQHF.

The rearrangement joins TRBV2 to TRBJ1-5, with a weak D call TRBD1 (6 bases). Per germline, CDR1 SNHLY and CDR2 FYNNEI. The CDR3 is 14 residues long. Between the trimmed V and J ends, which lost 7 bases and 6 bases, there was a span of 16 bases. In DNA, the CDR3 is TGTGCCAGCACCCAGGGGATCGGAGGTCAGCCCCAGCATTTT. It specifies CASTQGIGGQPQHF.

The V and J genes are TRBV27 and TRBJ1-4; unclear D gene. Germline CDR1 reads MNHEY; CDR2 reads SMNVEV (reference sequence). The germline V and J ends were trimmed by 3 bases and 7 bases, with 9 bases remaining between them. This CDR3 spans 13 amino acids. CDR3 in amino acids: CASSLEVGEKLFF. Here the CDR3 DNA reads TGTGCCAGCAGTTTGGAGGTTGGTGAAAAACTGTTTTTT.

The rearrangement links TRBV6-5 to TRBJ1-2; 7 bases are shared with TRBD1. CDR1 is MNHEY and CDR2 is SVGAGI in the germline V gene. V shed 0 bases and J 5 bases; nucleotides not matched to a gene: 6. CDR3 length equals 15 residues. The CDR3 here is CASSYSTGIGYGYTF. In DNA, the CDR3 is TGTGCCAGCAGTTACTCGACAGGGATCGGGTATGGCTACACCTTC.

This clone turned up a few times. CDR3 in amino acids: CASSPLTGGGEKLFF. The CDR3 DNA reads as TGCGCCAGCAGCCCGCTGACAGGGGGCGGGGAAAAACTGTTTTTT. The chain carries TRBV5-1 and TRBJ1-4; 10 nucleotides match TRBD1. This CDR3 has 15 amino acids. The V gene end was trimmed by 4 bases and the J gene end by 8 bases; junction bases not matched to a gene: 8. Germline assignment: CDR1 SGHRS and CDR2 YFSETQ.

For this clone: Mismatch with germline at one junction end may stem from a read error. CDR3 DNA sequence: TGTGCTAGCAGCTTGGCGGGACTAGCGGGGCCGAATGAGCAGTTCTTC. Amino acids: CASSLAGLAGPNEQFF. The genes are TRBV7-7 and TRBJ2-1, with 13 bases lining up with TRBD2. This CDR3 has 16 residues. CDR1 and CDR2 from the germline V gene are SSHAT and FNYEAQ (reference sequence).

This chain connects TRBV9 to TRBJ2-1; 9 nucleotides line up with TRBD2. Trimming cost V 4 bases and J 5 bases; bases outside gene matches: 16. The germline V gene has CDR1 SGDLS and CDR2 YYNGEE. The CDR3 contains 18 residues. CDR3 in DNA: TGTGCCAGCAGCCCCCGGGGGGGAGTAGCGGGGGCCCACAATGAGCAGTTCTTC. It yields the protein CASSPRGGVAGAHNEQFF.